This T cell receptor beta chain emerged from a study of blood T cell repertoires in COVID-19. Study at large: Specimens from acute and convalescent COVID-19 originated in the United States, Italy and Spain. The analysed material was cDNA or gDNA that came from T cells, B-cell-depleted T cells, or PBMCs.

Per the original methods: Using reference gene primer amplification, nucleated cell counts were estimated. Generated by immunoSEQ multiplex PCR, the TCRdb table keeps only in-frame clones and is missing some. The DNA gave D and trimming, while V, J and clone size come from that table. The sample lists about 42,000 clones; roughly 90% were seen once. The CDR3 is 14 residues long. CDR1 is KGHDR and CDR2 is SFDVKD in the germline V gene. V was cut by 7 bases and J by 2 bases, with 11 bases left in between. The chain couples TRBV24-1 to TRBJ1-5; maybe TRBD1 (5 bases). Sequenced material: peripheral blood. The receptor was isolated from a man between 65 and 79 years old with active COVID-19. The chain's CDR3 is CATSPGGGNQPQHF. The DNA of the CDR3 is TGTGCCACCAGCCCCGGGGGGGGCAATCAGCCCCAGCATTTT.